Below, 23 T cell receptor beta chains from the same sample are listed, as sequenced in a study of T cells in Graves' hyperthyroidism and ophthalmopathy. Amplified TCR beta CDR3 regions came from RNA transcripts. TCR CDR3 regions were first amplified by RT-PCR with HTBI primers. TCRdb itself ran the multiplex PCR reads through MiXCR, one entry per CDR3 protein. The data contain about 350,000 distinct CDR3 sequences, about a sixth of them singletons. Material for sequencing was blood. These receptors were obtained from a woman in her thirties or forties with Graves' ophthalmopathy.

This clonotype was found many times. The chain recombines TRBV20-1 with TRBJ2-5; 8 bases fit TRBD2. The CDR3 is 16 amino acids. The trim removed 5 bases at V and 3 bases at J, leaving 14 bases unmatched. CDR1 and CDR2 from the germline V gene are DFQATT and SNEGSKA (reference sequence). Here the CDR3 reads CSALWWSSGGKETQYF. DNA for the CDR3: TGCAGTGCTCTGTGGTGGTCCAGCGGGGGAAAAGAGACCCAGTACTTC.

This chain links TRBV12-3 or TRBV12-4 with TRBJ1-1; tentative D call: TRBD1 (5 bases). V shed 7 bases and J shed 1 base, with 13 bases lying between them. The CDR3 totals 14 residues. The CDR3 protein is CASTPGTTNTEAFF. CDR3 DNA: TGTGCCAGCACTCCCGGGACGACGAACACTGAAGCTTTCTTT.

This clonotype has at least ten counts. A much larger clonotype is one base distant, so this may be a read error. This sequence joins TRBV6-1 and TRBJ2-7, with TRBD2 matching 9 bases. The length of the CDR3 is 15 residues. Germline V gene sequence: CDR1 MNHNS, CDR2 SASEGT. Written as DNA, the CDR3 is TGTGCCAGCAGCTCGCCCGGACTAGCGAACTACGAGCAGTGCTTC. It translates to CASSSPGLANYEQCF.

This clonotype was seen once. The chain uses TRBV6-1 and TRBJ2-5; no clear D gene. Trimming took off 3 bases at V and 0 bases at J, with 8 bases between the two ends. Germline CDR1 and CDR2: MNHNS and SASEGT. CDR3 length: 14 amino acids. This chain's CDR3 is CASSDRLNQETQYF. Written as DNA, the CDR3 is TGTGCCAGCAGTGACCGACTCAACCAAGAGACCCAGTACTTC.

This clonotype was recorded at least ten times. The chain recombines TRBV11-2 with TRBJ2-5; D ambiguous. Trimming stripped 1 base from V and 2 bases from J, with 11 bases between. There are 15 residues in the CDR3. Germline assignment: CDR1 SGHAT and CDR2 FQNNGV. CDR3: CASSLAPRVQETQYF. The DNA for the CDR3 is TGTGCCAGCAGCTTAGCCCCCCGGGTACAAGAGACCCAGTACTTC.

This clonotype occurred many times. This chain joins TRBV5-1 and TRBJ1-1; unclear D gene. The CDR3 consists of 14 residues. The germline V and J ends were trimmed by 4 bases and 1 base, with 11 bases remaining between them. Germline assignment: CDR1 SGHRS and CDR2 YFSETQ. The CDR3 is CASSLGPTNTEAFF. CDR3 in DNA: TGCGCCAGCAGCCTCGGACCGACGAACACTGAAGCTTTCTTT.

This chain connects TRBV19 to TRBJ1-1, with D possibly matching TRBD1 (5 bases). The V gene's germline CDR1 is LNHDA and CDR2 SQIVND (reference sequence). This CDR3 has 14 residues. Trimming removed 9 bases at V and 4 bases at J, with 18 bases between. DNA of the CDR3: TGTGCCAGCTCGGCGGGGGTATGGGCCACTGAAGCTTTCTTT. It is translated as CASSAGVWATEAFF.

The table lists this clonotype with many counts. The rearrangement joins TRBV7-2 to TRBJ2-7; D uncertain. Trimming took 4 bases from V and 3 from J, leaving 10 bases between them. The germline V gene has CDR1 SGHTA and CDR2 FQGNSA. This CDR3 spans 13 amino acids. Here the CDR3 reads CASSSLRDYEQYF. The CDR3 DNA follows: TGTGCCAGCAGCTCCCTACGCGACTACGAGCAGTACTTC.

This clonotype has a count of ten or more. The chain is built from TRBV28 and TRBJ1-2; the D gene is possibly TRBD1 (5 bases). Germline CDR1 and CDR2: MDHEN and SYDVKM. Trimming removed 3 bases from V and 5 bases from J, with 16 bases in between. This CDR3 is 15 amino acids long. CDR3 sequence (DNA): TGTGCCAGCAGTTTTAGCACGGGACTCTGGTATGGCTACACCTTC. It translates to CASSFSTGLWYGYTF.

This clonotype was counted many times. The chain joins TRBV6-5 to TRBJ1-2, with D possibly TRBD1 on 5 matching bases. The CDR3 runs 14 residues. Germline assignment: CDR1 MNHEY and CDR2 SVGAGI. V lost 0 bases and J 0 bases, leaving 5 bases between the germline ends. DNA for the CDR3: TGTGCCAGCAGTTACTCGGGGGCTAACTATGGCTACACCTTC. Translating gives CASSYSGANYGYTF.

CDR3: CASSTGTHYEQYF. The DNA of the CDR3 is TGTGCCAGCAGTACCGGGACTCACTACGAGCAGTACTTC. The chain carries TRBV6-2 or TRBV6-3 and TRBJ2-7; a possible D gene is TRBD2 (6 bases). Germline V gene data show CDR1 as MNHEY and CDR2 as SVGEGT. Trimming stripped 5 bases from V and 3 bases from J, with 11 bases between. The CDR3 is 13 residues long.

This clonotype appeared many times. The chain recombines TRBV7-2 with TRBJ1-2, with D unresolved. V lost 5 bases and J 3 bases, leaving 10 bases between the germline ends. Germline V gene sequence: CDR1 SGHTA, CDR2 FQGNSA. This CDR3 comprises 13 residues. Here the CDR3 DNA reads TGTGCCAGCAGCCTAACGGGCCACTATGGCTACACCTTC. Translation: CASSLTGHYGYTF.

This clonotype occurred many times. The chain carries TRBV20-1 and TRBJ2-5; D is possibly TRBD1 (6 bases). V lost 5 bases, J lost 7 bases, and 17 bases lay in between. This CDR3 contains 13 residues. In germline, CDR1 is DFQATT, CDR2 SNEGSKA (reference sequence). The CDR3 is CSALPGAKRTQYF. CDR3 coding DNA: TGCAGTGCTCTCCCAGGGGCCAAGAGGACCCAGTACTTC.

V usage is TRBV3-1 and J usage is TRBJ1-5; a weak D match, TRBD1 (6 bases). Germline V CDR1 and CDR2: LGHDT, YNNKEL (reference sequence). This CDR3 contains 14 residues. V lost 3 bases, J lost 7 bases, and 13 bases lay in between. CDR3 sequence (DNA): TGTGCCAGCAGCCAGGCACAGGGTAACCAGCCCCAGCATTTT. This codes for CASSQAQGNQPQHF. Full variable domain (missing parts from reference TRBV3-1 and TRBJ1-5): DTAVSQTPKYLVTQMGNDKSIKCEQNLGHDTMYWYKQDSKKFLKIMFSYNNKELIINETVPNRFSPKSPDKAHLNLHINSLELGDSAVYFCASSQAQGNQPQHFGDGTRLSIL.

The gene calls are TRBV7-9 and TRBJ2-1; a possible D gene is TRBD1 (6 bases). The germline V gene has CDR1 SEHNR and CDR2 FQNEAQ (reference sequence). V lost 6 bases and J 4 bases, leaving 13 bases between the germline ends. This CDR3 has 14 residues. Written as DNA, the CDR3 is TGTGCCAGCAGATCCCTCGGACAGTACAATGAGCAGTTCTTC. It is translated as CASRSLGQYNEQFF.

The chain employs TRBV20-1 and TRBJ2-5, with 15 bases lining up with TRBD2. Unmatched junction bases numbered 13, after V lost 4 bases and J lost 4 bases. This CDR3 is 18 amino acids long. In germline, CDR1 is DFQATT, CDR2 SNEGSKA (reference sequence). Here the CDR3 reads CSAITLSGGLAGGETQYF. CDR3 sequence (DNA): TGCAGTGCTATCACCTTATCGGGGGGACTAGCGGGAGGAGAGACCCAGTACTTC.

This chain links TRBV6-1 with TRBJ2-2, with D perhaps matching TRBD1 or TRBD2 (6 bases each). Trimming removed 7 bases from V and 3 bases from J, with 9 bases in between. Looked up from germline, CDR1 is MNHNS and CDR2 is SASEGT. The CDR3 is 13 residues long. The DNA of the CDR3 is TGTGCCAGCACCGGGGGCCACACCGGGGAGCTGTTTTTT. Translation gives CASTGGHTGELFF.

In its sample, this clonotype was seen many times. This chain connects TRBV6-5 to TRBJ1-1; TRBD1 might be the D (6 bases). This CDR3 contains 12 residues. CDR1 is MNHEY and CDR2 is SVGAGI in the germline V gene. CDR3 protein: CATRGTNTEAFF. DNA of the CDR3: TGTGCTACTAGGGGGACCAACACTGAAGCTTTCTTT.

In this sample, this clonotype turned up many times. The rearrangement joins TRBV19 to TRBJ1-3; perhaps TRBD1 as D (5 bases). The CDR3 totals 15 residues. V was shortened by 4 bases and J by 0 bases, with 10 bases between the two germline ends. Germline V gives CDR1 LNHDA, CDR2 SQIVND (reference sequence). In DNA, the CDR3 is TGTGCCAGTAGTACCCGACAGCTCTCTGGAAACACCATATATTTT. It codes for CASSTRQLSGNTIYF.

J is TRBJ2-7 and V is TRBV28; D may be TRBD2 (5 bases). V lost 5 bases to trimming and J lost 4 bases, with 18 bases between them. The CDR3 has 15 residues. Germline V CDR1 and CDR2: MDHEN, SYDVKM. CDR3 nucleotide sequence: TGTGCCAGCAGTCTCGGACTCTCTAAAGCATACGAGCAGTACTTC. Amino acids: CASSLGLSKAYEQYF.

The sample holds many counts of this clonotype. The chain links TRBV29-1 to TRBJ1-2, with D maybe TRBD1 (6 bases). The CDR3 is made up of 14 amino acids. Trimming stripped 8 bases from V and 4 bases from J, with 20 bases between. Germline lookup yields CDR1 SQVTM and CDR2 ANQGSEA. The CDR3 loop reads CSLVGPTGPYGYTF. For the CDR3, the DNA is TGCAGCCTGGTCGGCCCGACAGGACCCTATGGCTACACCTTC.

This clonotype was observed at least ten times. V and J are TRBV6-2 or TRBV6-3 and TRBJ2-7; 10 nucleotides line up with TRBD2. Germline lookup yields CDR1 MNHEY and CDR2 SVGEGT. Germline trimming cut 4 bases from V and 6 bases from J; bases unmatched to any gene: 9. The CDR3 consists of 15 residues. The CDR3 loop is CASSLSGRAYGEQYF. The CDR3 DNA sequence: TGTGCCAGCAGTTTGAGCGGGAGGGCCTATGGCGAGCAGTACTTC.

This clonotype was observed at least ten times. With a much larger clone just one base away, this may be a read error. This chain joins TRBV10-2 and TRBJ2-5; D unclear. CDR1 and CDR2 (germline): WSHSY, SAAADI. CDR3 length equals 12 residues. The CDR3 loop reads CAGSLSRETQYF. CDR3 DNA sequence: TGCGCCGGCAGTCTGTCTAGGGAGACCCAGTACTTC.